The clone carrying this TCR beta chain was observed a handful of times. Responders that carried the CFSE label, roughly 200,000 of them, were plated with roughly 200,000 irradiated, violet-dye-labeled stimulator cells. The method was immunoSEQ multiplex PCR; TCRdb's version includes in-frame clones alone and lacks a portion of them. The table lists about 15,000 clones, roughly two fifths of them singletons. The sample comes from a study of graft-versus-host responses after intestinal transplantation. CDR3 size: 10 residues. V was trimmed by 8 bases and J by 5 bases, leaving 7 bases between them. Germline-derived CDR1 and CDR2 are MNHEY and SVGAGI.

The sequence was obtained from a human patient who received an intestinal transplant. Sequencing was performed on alloreactive CD8+ T cells from a mixed lymphocyte reaction culture, taken before intestinal transplant. The subset here: CFSE-low proliferating T cells sorted from roughly six-day pre-transplant mixed lymphocyte reaction (GvH or HvG direction). This chain joins TRBV6-5 and TRBJ2-7; D gene unclear. This chain's CDR3 is CASGSNEQYF. In DNA, the CDR3 is TGTGCCAGCGGTAGCAACGAGCAGTACTTC.